This T cell receptor beta chain was identified during a study of OX40 agonist ivuxolimab in advanced cancers. Study at large: Among those treated, three patients had partial responses, one with hepatocellular carcinoma and two with cutaneous melanoma.

V lost 3 bases and J lost 3, with 18 bases in between. Germline V lookup: CDR1 SNHLY, CDR2 FYNNEI. This CDR3 spans 16 amino acids. Overall study results and limits: The expanded peripheral T cells' antigen specificity was not determined.

The sample holds a few counts of this clone. Its antigen remains unknown. TCRdb's copy holds only in-frame clones and misses some; the assay was immunoSEQ multiplex PCR. This table has tens of thousands of clones, approximately 90% appearing once. This sequence joins TRBV2 and TRBJ2-7; D is unclear. Sequenced here: CD4+ or CD8+ T cells sorted from blood, sampled in a trial of the OX40 agonist ivuxolimab. The TCR was taken from an adult with an advanced solid tumor such as melanoma, head and neck, liver or kidney cancer. CDR3: CASSDIVGPSGYEQYF. The DNA for the CDR3 is TGTGCCAGCAGTGATATAGTGGGCCCCTCGGGCTACGAGCAGTACTTC.